This T cell receptor beta chain comes out of a study of blood T cell repertoires in COVID-19. Study summary: The samples span acute and convalescent COVID-19 from the United States, Italy and Spain. PBMCs, B-cell-depleted T cells, or T cells provided the cDNA or gDNA that made up the material.

This CDR3 spans 14 amino acids. Germline CDR1 and CDR2: MDHEN and SYDVKM. V was shortened by 2 bases and J by 3 bases, with 8 bases between the two germline ends. This clone showed up just a few times. Authors' data handling: Counts of nucleated cells, estimated from reference gene primer amplification, were obtained. TCRdb keeps only in-frame clones here, not all; method: immunoSEQ multiplex PCR. The V and J calls and clone size were taken over from that table, and D and trimming were inferred from the DNA. The sample includes roughly 100,000 clones, 85% of them seen just once. Material: peripheral blood. The V and J genes are TRBV28 and TRBJ1-5; tentative D call: TRBD1 (5 bases). The receptor's source is a woman between 70 and 85 years old with active or convalescent COVID-19. The CDR3 DNA is TGTGCCAGCAGTTTAGGAGGGGCCAATCAGCCCCAGCATTTT. Translating it yields CASSLGGANQPQHF.